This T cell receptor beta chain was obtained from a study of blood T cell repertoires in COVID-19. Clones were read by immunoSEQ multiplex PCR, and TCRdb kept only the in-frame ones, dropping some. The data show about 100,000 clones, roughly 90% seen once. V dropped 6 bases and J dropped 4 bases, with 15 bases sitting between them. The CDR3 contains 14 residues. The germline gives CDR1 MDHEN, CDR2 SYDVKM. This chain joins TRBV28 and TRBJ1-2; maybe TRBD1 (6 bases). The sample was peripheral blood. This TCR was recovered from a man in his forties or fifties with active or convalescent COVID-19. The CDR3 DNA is TGTGCCAGCAGGCCCGGGACATCACCCTATGGCTACACCTTC. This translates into CASRPGTSPYGYTF.